One and the same sample provided the 2 T cell receptor beta chains below, sequenced in a study of OX40 agonist ivuxolimab in advanced cancers. Here immunoSEQ multiplex PCR was the method, and the copy in TCRdb shows in-frame clones only, minus some. Of 70,000 to 95,000 clones detected, 92% appear once; the ten largest clones hold around 0.51%. The source material was CD4+ or CD8+ T cells sorted from blood, sampled in a trial of the OX40 agonist ivuxolimab. All receptors come from an adult with an advanced solid tumor such as melanoma, head and neck, liver or kidney cancer.

V gene TRBV6-6 combines with J gene TRBJ2-5, with D maybe TRBD1 (6 bases). The CDR3 has 13 amino acids. V lost 5 bases and J lost 2, with 9 bases in between. From germline, CDR1 is MNHNY and CDR2 SVGAGI (reference sequence). CDR3 residues: CASSQRGQETQYF. The CDR3, as DNA: TGTGCCAGCAGTCAAAGGGGGCAAGAGACCCAGTACTTC.

V usage is TRBV7-9 and J usage is TRBJ2-3; no definite D call. V dropped 0 bases and J dropped 0 bases, with 4 bases sitting between them. Germline CDR1 and CDR2: SEHNR and FQNEAQ (reference sequence). The CDR3 consists of 14 residues. The CDR3 reads CASSLAGSTDTQYF. The DNA of the CDR3 is TGTGCCAGCAGCTTAGCGGGAAGCACAGATACGCAGTATTTT.